Here is one TCR beta chain with its context. Its antigen is unidentified. It was with random hexamers that about 0.45 to 1 ug RNA was reverse transcribed. The CDR3 of TCR beta was amplified by immunoSEQ multiplex PCR across 54 Vbeta and 13 Jbeta. One entry per CDR3 protein, called by TCRdb with MiXCR from the immunoSEQ multiplex PCR reads. Found here are 180,000 or so distinct CDR3 sequences, 85% to 95% of them singletons; the top ten hold 0.1%. This record comes from a study of CD8 T cells in Susac syndrome. Broader study findings: As the study acknowledged, the number of individuals in its TCR sequencing and HLA analysis was relatively small.

V trimming: 4 bases; J trimming: 2 bases; junction bases outside the gene matches: 25. This CDR3 region has 21 residues. CDR1 is MGHDK and CDR2 is SYGVNS in the germline V gene. TCR beta sequencing covered blood CD8+ and CD4+ T cells. Negative isolation yielded CD8+ and CD4+ T cells; FACS enriched TEMRA cells. This TCR was recovered from a human donor in good health. This chain joins TRBV25-1 and TRBJ2-5, with TRBD2 matching over 7 bases. The sequenced sample consisted of CD4+ T cells from PBMCs. The CDR3 here is CASSALLLPRVGGLTQETQYF. In nucleotides, the CDR3 is TGTGCCAGCAGTGCTCTCCTTCTCCCTAGAGTCGGGGGGTTGACGCAAGAGACCCAGTACTTC.